This TCR beta chain stems from a study of blood T cell repertoires in COVID-19. Germline CDR1 is MDHEN and CDR2 is SYDVKM. The CDR3 is 14 residues long. Trimming shortened V by 6 bases and J by 7 bases, and 18 bases separated the two germline ends. Each participant's cohort was designated according to participant-reported clinical history. TCRdb's copy holds only in-frame clones and misses some; the assay was immunoSEQ multiplex PCR. The sample includes 250,000 to 350,000 clones, just over 85% of them seen just once. Sequencing used PBMCs or T cells enriched from blood (not recorded which). V and J are TRBV28 and TRBJ1-1; D may be TRBD1 (5 bases). This receptor was obtained from a woman aged 18 to 35 who had recovered from COVID-19. The CDR3 sequence: CASRAQGNVGEAFF. CDR3 coding DNA: TGTGCCAGCAGGGCCCAGGGAAATGTTGGTGAAGCTTTCTTT.